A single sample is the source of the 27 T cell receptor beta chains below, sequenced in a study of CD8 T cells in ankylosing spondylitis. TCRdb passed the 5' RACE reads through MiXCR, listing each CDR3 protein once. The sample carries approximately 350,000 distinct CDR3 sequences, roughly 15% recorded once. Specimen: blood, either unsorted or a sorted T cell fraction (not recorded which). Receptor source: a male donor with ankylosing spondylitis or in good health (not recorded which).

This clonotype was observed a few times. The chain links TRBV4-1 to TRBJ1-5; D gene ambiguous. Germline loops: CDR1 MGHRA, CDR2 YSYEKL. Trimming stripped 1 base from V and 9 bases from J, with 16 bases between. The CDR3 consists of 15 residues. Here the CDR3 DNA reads TGCGCCAGCAGCCAAGGAGGAGTCCGCCAAGGGCCCCAGCATTTT. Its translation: CASSQGGVRQGPQHF.

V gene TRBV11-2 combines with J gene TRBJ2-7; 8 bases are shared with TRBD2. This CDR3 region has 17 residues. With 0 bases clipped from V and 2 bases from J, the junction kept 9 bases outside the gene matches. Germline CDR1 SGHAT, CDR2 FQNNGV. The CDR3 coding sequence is TGTGCCAGCAGCTTAGAGCACGGGAGGGCCAATACCTACGAGCAGTACTTC. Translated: CASSLEHGRANTYEQYF. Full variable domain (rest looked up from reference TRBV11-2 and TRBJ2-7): EAGVAQSPRYKIIEKRQSVAFWCNPISGHATLYWYQQILGQGPKLLIQFQNNGVVDDSQLPKDRFSAERLKGVDSTLKIQPAKLEDSAVYLCASSLEHGRANTYEQYFGPGTRLTVT.

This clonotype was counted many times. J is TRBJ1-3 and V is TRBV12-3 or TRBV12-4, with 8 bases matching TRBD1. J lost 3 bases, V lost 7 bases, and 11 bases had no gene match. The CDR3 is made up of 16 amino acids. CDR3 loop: CASIPRKTGVGNTIYF. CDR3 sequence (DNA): TGTGCCAGCATCCCTCGGAAGACAGGGGTTGGAAACACCATATATTTT.

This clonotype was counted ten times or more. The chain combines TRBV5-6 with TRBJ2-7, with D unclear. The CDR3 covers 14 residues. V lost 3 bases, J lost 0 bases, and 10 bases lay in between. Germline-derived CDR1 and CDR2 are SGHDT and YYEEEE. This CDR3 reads CASSYFPDSYEQYF. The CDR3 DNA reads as TGTGCCAGCAGCTATTTCCCAGACTCCTACGAGCAGTACTTC.

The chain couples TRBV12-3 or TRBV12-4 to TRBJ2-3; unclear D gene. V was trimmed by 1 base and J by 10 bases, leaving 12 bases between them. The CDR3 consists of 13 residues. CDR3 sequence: CASSLGVELSQYF. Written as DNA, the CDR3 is TGTGCCAGCAGTTTAGGGGTGGAATTGTCGCAGTATTTT.

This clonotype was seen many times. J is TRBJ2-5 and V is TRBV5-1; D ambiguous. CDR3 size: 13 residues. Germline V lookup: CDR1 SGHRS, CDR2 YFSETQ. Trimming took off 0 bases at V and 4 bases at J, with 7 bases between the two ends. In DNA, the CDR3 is TGCGCCAGCAGCTTGGAGTTGGTAGAGACCCAGTACTTC. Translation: CASSLELVETQYF.

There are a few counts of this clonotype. CDR3 protein: CASSFSGIGTDTQYF. CDR3 coding DNA: TGTGCCAGCAGCTTCTCCGGGATCGGCACAGATACGCAGTATTTT. The chain employs TRBV5-5 and TRBJ2-3; possibly TRBD2 for D (5 bases). The CDR3 extends over 15 amino acids. V was trimmed by 2 bases and J by 1 base, leaving 11 bases between them. In germline, CDR1 is SGHKS, CDR2 YYEKEE (reference sequence).

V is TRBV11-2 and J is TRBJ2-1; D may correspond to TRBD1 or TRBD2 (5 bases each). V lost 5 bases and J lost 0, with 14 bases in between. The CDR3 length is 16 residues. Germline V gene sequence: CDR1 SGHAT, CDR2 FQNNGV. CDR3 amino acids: CASSAWGMPSYNEQFF. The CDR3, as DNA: TGTGCCAGCAGCGCCTGGGGGATGCCCTCCTACAATGAGCAGTTCTTC.

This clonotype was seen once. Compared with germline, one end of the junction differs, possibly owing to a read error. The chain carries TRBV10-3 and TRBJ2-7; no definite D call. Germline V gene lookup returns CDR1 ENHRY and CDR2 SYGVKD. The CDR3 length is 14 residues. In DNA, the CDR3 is TGTGCCATCAGTGAGTCGAACATACGCCAGGACGGCGGCTTC. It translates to CAISESNIRQDGGF.

In nucleotides, the CDR3 is TGTGCCATCAAAGGCAGGAACTATGGCTACACCTTC. Translation: CAIKGRNYGYTF. The chain is built from TRBV10-3 and TRBJ1-2; the D is unclear. Trimming pared 7 bases from V and 2 bases from J, leaving 8 bases between. The CDR3 is 12 residues long. The germline gives CDR1 ENHRY, CDR2 SYGVKD.

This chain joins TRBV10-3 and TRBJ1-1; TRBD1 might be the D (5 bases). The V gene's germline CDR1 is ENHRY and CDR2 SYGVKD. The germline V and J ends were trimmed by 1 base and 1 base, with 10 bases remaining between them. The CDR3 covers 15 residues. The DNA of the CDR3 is TGTGCCATCAGTGAGTTCGGGGGAGAGAACACTGAAGCTTTCTTT. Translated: CAISEFGGENTEAFF.

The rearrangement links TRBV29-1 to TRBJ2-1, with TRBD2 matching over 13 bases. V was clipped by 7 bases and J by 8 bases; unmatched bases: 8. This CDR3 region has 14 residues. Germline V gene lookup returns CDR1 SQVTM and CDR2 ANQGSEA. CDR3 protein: CSGQTSGRIYEQFF. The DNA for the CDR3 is TGCAGCGGTCAGACTAGCGGGAGGATATATGAGCAGTTCTTC.

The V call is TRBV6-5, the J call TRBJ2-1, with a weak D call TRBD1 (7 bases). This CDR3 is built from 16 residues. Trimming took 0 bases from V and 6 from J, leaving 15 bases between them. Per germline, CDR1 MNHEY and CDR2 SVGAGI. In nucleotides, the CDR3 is TGTGCCAGCAGTTACTCGAAGGGGGCCGGGGGCAATGAGCAGTTCTTC. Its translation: CASSYSKGAGGNEQFF.

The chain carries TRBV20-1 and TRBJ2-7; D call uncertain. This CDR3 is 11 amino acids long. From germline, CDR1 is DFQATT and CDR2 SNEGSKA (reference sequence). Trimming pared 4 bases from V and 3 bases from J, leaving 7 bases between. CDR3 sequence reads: CSAKADYEQYF. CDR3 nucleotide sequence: TGCAGTGCTAAGGCAGACTACGAGCAGTACTTC.

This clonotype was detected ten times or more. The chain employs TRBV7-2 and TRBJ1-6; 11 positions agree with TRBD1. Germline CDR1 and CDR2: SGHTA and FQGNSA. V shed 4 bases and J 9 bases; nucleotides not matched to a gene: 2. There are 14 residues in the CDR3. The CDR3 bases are TGTGCCAGCAGCTCGGGGACAGGGGGTTCACCCCTCCACTTT. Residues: CASSSGTGGSPLHF.

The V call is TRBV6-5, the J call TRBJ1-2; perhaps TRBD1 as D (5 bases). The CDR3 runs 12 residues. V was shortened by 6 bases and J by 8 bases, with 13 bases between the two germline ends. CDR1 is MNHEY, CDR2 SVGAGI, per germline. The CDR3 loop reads CASRRTTGGYTF. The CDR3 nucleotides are TGTGCCAGCAGGAGGACAACCGGGGGCTACACCTTC.

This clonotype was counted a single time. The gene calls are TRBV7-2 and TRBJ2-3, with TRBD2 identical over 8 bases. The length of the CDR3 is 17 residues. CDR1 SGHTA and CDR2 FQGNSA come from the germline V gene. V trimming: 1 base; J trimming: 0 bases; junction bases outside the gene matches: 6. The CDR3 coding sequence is TGTGCCAGCAGCTTAGGGGTAGCGGGGATTAGCACAGATACGCAGTATTTT. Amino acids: CASSLGVAGISTDTQYF.

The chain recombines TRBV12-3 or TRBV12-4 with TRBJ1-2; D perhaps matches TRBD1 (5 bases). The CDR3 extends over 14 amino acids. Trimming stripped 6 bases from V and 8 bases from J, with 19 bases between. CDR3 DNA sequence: TGTGCCAGCAGCGTGACAGCCACCATCGGGGGCTACACCTTC. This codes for CASSVTATIGGYTF.

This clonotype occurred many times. The CDR3 sequence: CASSEYIFGTEAFF. The CDR3 bases are TGTGCCAGCAGTGAATACATTTTTGGGACTGAAGCTTTCTTT. This chain uses TRBV6-1 with TRBJ1-1; D gene ambiguous. The germline V and J ends were trimmed by 2 bases and 5 bases, with 12 bases remaining between them. This CDR3 is built from 14 residues. Germline values: CDR1 MNHNS, CDR2 SASEGT.

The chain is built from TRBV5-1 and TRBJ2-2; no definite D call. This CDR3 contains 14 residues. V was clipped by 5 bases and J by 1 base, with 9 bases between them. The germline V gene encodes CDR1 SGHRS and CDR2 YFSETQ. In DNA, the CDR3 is TGCGCCAGCAGAAGGCTCATGAACACCGGGGAGCTGTTTTTT. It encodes CASRRLMNTGELFF. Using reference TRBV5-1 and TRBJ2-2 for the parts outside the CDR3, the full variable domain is KAGVTQTPRYLIKTRGQQVTLSCSPISGHRSVSWYQQTPGQGLQFLFEYFSETQRNKGNFPGRFSGRQFSNSRSEMNVSTLELGDSALYLCASRRLMNTGELFFGEGSRLTVL.

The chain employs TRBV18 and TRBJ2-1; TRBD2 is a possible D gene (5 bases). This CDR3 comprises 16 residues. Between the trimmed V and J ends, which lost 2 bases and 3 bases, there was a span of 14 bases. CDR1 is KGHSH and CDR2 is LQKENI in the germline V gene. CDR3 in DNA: TGTGCCAGCTCACCATTGAAAGCGCGGGTCTACAATGAGCAGTTCTTC. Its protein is CASSPLKARVYNEQFF.

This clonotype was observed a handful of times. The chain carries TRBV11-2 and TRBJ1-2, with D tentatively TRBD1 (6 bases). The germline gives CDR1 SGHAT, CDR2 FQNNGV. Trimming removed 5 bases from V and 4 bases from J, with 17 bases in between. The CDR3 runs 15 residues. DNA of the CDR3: TGTGCCAGCAGCGCTACAGGGAGTATTGGCTATGGCTACACCTTC. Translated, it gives CASSATGSIGYGYTF.

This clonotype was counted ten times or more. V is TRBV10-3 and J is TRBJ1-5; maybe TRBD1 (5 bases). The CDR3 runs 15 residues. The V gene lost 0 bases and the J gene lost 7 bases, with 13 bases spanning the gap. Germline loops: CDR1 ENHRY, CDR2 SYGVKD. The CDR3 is CAISESGGWGQPQHF. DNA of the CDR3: TGTGCCATCAGTGAGTCCGGGGGATGGGGACAGCCCCAGCATTTT.

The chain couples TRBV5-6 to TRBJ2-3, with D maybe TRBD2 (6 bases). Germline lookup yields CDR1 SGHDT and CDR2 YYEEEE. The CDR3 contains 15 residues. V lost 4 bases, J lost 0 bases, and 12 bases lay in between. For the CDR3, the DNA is TGTGCCAGCAGCGTTGGGGGACTGAGCACAGATACGCAGTATTTT. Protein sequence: CASSVGGLSTDTQYF.

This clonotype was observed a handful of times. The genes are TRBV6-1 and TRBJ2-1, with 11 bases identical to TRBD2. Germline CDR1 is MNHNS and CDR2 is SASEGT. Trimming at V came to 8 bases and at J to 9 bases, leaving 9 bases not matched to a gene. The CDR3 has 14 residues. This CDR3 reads CASRTGLAGGEQFF. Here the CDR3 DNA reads TGTGCCAGCCGGACCGGACTAGCGGGTGGTGAGCAGTTCTTC.

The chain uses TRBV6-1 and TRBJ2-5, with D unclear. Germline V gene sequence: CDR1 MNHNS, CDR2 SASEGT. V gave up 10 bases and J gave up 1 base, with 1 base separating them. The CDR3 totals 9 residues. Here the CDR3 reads CATQETQYF. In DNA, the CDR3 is TGTGCCACCCAAGAGACCCAGTACTTC.

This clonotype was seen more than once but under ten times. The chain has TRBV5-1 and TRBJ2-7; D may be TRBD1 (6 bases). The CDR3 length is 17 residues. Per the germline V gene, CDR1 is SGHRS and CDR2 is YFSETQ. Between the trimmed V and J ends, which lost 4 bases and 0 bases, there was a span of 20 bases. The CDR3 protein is CASSRNPGQTSSYEQYF. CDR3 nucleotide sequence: TGCGCCAGCAGCCGAAACCCGGGACAAACAAGCTCCTACGAGCAGTACTTC.